This entry lists 3 T cell receptor beta chains sequenced from one sample in a study of blood T cell repertoires in COVID-19 (TCRdb year 2020). To prepare the library, the immunoSEQ multiplex PCR assay was applied. TCRdb holds this immuneACCESS table with in-frame rearrangements only. Some clones are missing; in checked studies, unresolved V genes explain under half, and the rest has no known cause. The sample contains approximately 150,000 clones, around 90% of them found a single time. The top ten clonotypes cover just under 0.95% of the sample. The sequenced sample consisted of peripheral blood. These receptors were taken from a woman between 50 and 59 years old with acute or convalescent COVID-19.

The rearrangement uses TRBV7-9 and TRBJ1-5, with 7 bases aligning to TRBD1. Germline CDR1 and CDR2: SEHNR and FQNEAQ (reference sequence). The trim removed 1 base at V and 6 bases at J, leaving 6 bases unmatched. The CDR3 is made up of 15 amino acids. The CDR3 bases are TGTGCCAGCAGCTTAGAAGGGGGCGCGGGTCAGCCCCAGCATTTT. Residues: CASSLEGGAGQPQHF.

This clone came up once. The chain is built from TRBV7-3 and TRBJ2-1, with 11 bases matching TRBD2. Germline trimming cut 5 bases from V and 8 bases from J; bases unmatched to any gene: 5. CDR1 SGHTA and CDR2 FQGTGA come from the germline V gene. The CDR3 has 14 residues. The CDR3 DNA sequence: TGTGCCAGCAGCCAGGGACTAGCGGTCGATGAGCAGTTCTTC. This encodes CASSQGLAVDEQFF. Together with reference TRBV7-3 and TRBJ2-1, the CDR3 gives the full variable domain: GAGVSQTPSNKVTEKGKYVELRCDPISGHTALYWYRQSLGQGPEFLIYFQGTGAADDSGLPNDRFFAVRPEGSVSTLKIQRTERGDSAVYLCASSQGLAVDEQFFGPGTRLTVL.

The chain employs TRBV19 and TRBJ2-3; 7 bases are shared with TRBD1. The germline V gene has CDR1 LNHDA and CDR2 SQIVND (reference sequence). V lost 3 bases, J lost 3 bases, and 6 bases stayed unmatched. The CDR3 loop spans 15 amino acids. DNA of the CDR3: TGTGCCAGTAGTATCGGACAGGTGAGGACAGATACGCAGTATTTT. Amino acids: CASSIGQVRTDTQYF.